A single sample is the source of the 18 T cell receptor beta chains below, sequenced in a study of blood T cell repertoires in COVID-19. Clones were sequenced by immunoSEQ multiplex PCR, and TCRdb holds only the in-frame ones, with some missing. Of 300,000 to 350,000 clones in the sample, approximately 89% were seen once. The sample comprised PBMCs or T cells enriched from blood (not recorded which). Receptors were obtained from a man between 25 and 39 years old who had recovered from COVID-19.

The rearrangement uses TRBV15 and TRBJ1-1; D not certain. Germline V CDR1 and CDR2: LNHNV, YYDKDF (reference sequence). The CDR3 is 14 amino acids. V gave up 0 bases and J gave up 4 bases, with 9 bases separating them. In nucleotides, the CDR3 is TGTGCCACCAGCAGAGATGGGAGGCTCACTGAAGCTTTCTTT. Residues: CATSRDGRLTEAFF.

The rearrangement uses TRBV9 and TRBJ1-4; D is possibly TRBD1 (6 bases). This CDR3 contains 14 residues. The germline V gene encodes CDR1 SGDLS and CDR2 YYNGEE. Trimming removed 4 bases from V and 8 bases from J, with 15 bases in between. For the CDR3, the DNA is TGTGCCAGCAGCCTCGGGGGGGGCAGCGAAAAACTGTTTTTT. Translating it yields CASSLGGGSEKLFF.

The chain couples TRBV9 to TRBJ1-4, with D perhaps matching TRBD1 (5 bases). Germline lookup yields CDR1 SGDLS and CDR2 YYNGEE. The CDR3 has 14 residues. Trimming left V 0 bases short and J 8 bases short, with 11 bases between. CDR3 sequence reads: CASSVEGVGEKLFF. For the CDR3, the DNA is TGTGCCAGCAGCGTAGAAGGGGTGGGCGAAAAACTGTTTTTT.

This clone was counted a single time. The rearrangement uses TRBV28 and TRBJ1-6; D gene ambiguous. Germline values: CDR1 MDHEN, CDR2 SYDVKM. This CDR3 is 15 amino acids long. Trimming took off 5 bases at V and 3 bases at J, with 11 bases between the two ends. In DNA, the CDR3 is TGTGCCAGCAGTGAGCAGGAGGGCTATAATTCACCCCTCCACTTT. Translating it yields CASSEQEGYNSPLHF.

This sequence joins TRBV4-1 and TRBJ2-5; 9 positions match TRBD2. Germline assignment: CDR1 MGHRA and CDR2 YSYEKL. V trimming: 1 base; J trimming: 2 bases; junction bases outside the gene matches: 17. CDR3 length: 20 residues. Here the CDR3 DNA reads TGCGCCAGCAGCCAAGGTTGGGCGGGGGGGCCTTTTGGTGAGCAAGAGACCCAGTACTTC. Amino acid sequence: CASSQGWAGGPFGEQETQYF.

This clone was seen a single time. The V and J genes are TRBV7-9 and TRBJ1-1; D might be TRBD1 (6 bases). CDR3 size: 17 residues. The ends were cut back, 10 bases at V and 3 bases at J, with 27 bases in the middle. The V gene's germline CDR1 is SEHNR and CDR2 FQNEAQ (reference sequence). The CDR3 DNA reads TGTGCCACCCAGCTACTGCCGCGGGGGCGGTCGGACACTGAAGCTTTCTTT. Residues: CATQLLPRGRSDTEAFF. Together with reference TRBV7-9 and TRBJ1-1, the CDR3 gives the full variable domain: DTGVSQNPRHKITKRGQNVTFRCDPISEHNRLYWYRQTLGQGPEFLTYFQNEAQLEKSRLLSDRFSAERPKGSFSTLEIQRTEQGDSAMYLCATQLLPRGRSDTEAFFGQGTRLTVV.

The J gene is TRBJ2-1, the V gene TRBV7-7; TRBD2 aligns across 8 bases. CDR3 length equals 15 residues. Germline CDR1 reads SSHAT; CDR2 reads FNYEAQ (reference sequence). V lost 5 bases, J lost 0 bases, and 3 bases stayed unmatched. CDR3 coding DNA: TGTGCCAGCAGCCCTCTAGCGGGCTCCTACAATGAGCAGTTCTTC. Encoded protein: CASSPLAGSYNEQFF. The complete variable domain, with remaining parts taken from reference TRBV7-7 and TRBJ2-1, reads GAGVSQSPRYKVTKRGQDVTLRCDPISSHATLYWYQQALGQGPEFLTYFNYEAQPDKSGLPSDRFSAERPEGSISTLTIQRTEQRDSAMYRCASSPLAGSYNEQFFGPGTRLTVL.

This chain connects TRBV11-2 to TRBJ1-1; maybe TRBD1 (6 bases). Deletions cut 5 bases from V and 6 bases from J, with 19 bases between. CDR3 length: 15 amino acids. Germline V gene sequence: CDR1 SGHAT, CDR2 FQNNGV. The CDR3 DNA reads as TGTGCCAGCAGCCCCGGAACAGGGTTCTCGGCTGAAGCTTTCTTT. It translates to CASSPGTGFSAEAFF. Variable domain in full (rest from reference TRBV11-2 and TRBJ1-1): EAGVAQSPRYKIIEKRQSVAFWCNPISGHATLYWYQQILGQGPKLLIQFQNNGVVDDSQLPKDRFSAERLKGVDSTLKIQPAKLEDSAVYLCASSPGTGFSAEAFFGQGTRLTVV.

V and J are TRBV2 and TRBJ1-3, with a possible D match to TRBD1 (5 bases). The CDR3 runs to 17 residues. Germline values: CDR1 SNHLY, CDR2 FYNNEI. The V and J ends lost 5 bases and 0 bases respectively, with 17 bases between them. The CDR3 nucleotides read TGTGCCAGCAGTACTCCGGGCGGACAAGCCTCTGGAAACACCATATATTTT. Translation gives CASSTPGGQASGNTIYF.

This clone was seen a handful of times. The chain employs TRBV28 and TRBJ1-4, with D possibly matching TRBD1 (5 bases). This CDR3 spans 16 amino acids. Germline CDR1 MDHEN, CDR2 SYDVKM. Between the trimmed V and J ends, which lost 6 bases and 4 bases, there was a span of 18 bases. The CDR3 region has the DNA TGTGCCAGCAGACAAACCGCCGGGACTGATAATGAAAAACTGTTTTTT. Translating gives CASRQTAGTDNEKLFF. Looking up the rest from reference TRBV28 and TRBJ1-4 gives the full variable domain: DVKVTQSSRYLVKRTGEKVFLECVQDMDHENMFWYRQDPGLGLRLIYFSYDVKMKEKGDIPEGYSVSREKKERFSLILESASTNQTSMYLCASRQTAGTDNEKLFFGSGTQLSVL.

This chain links TRBV5-8 with TRBJ1-6, with D possibly TRBD1 on 6 matching bases. Germline V lookup: CDR1 SGHTS, CDR2 YDEGEE. Trimming shortened V by 2 bases and J by 3 bases, and 9 bases separated the two germline ends. The CDR3 is 15 residues long. The CDR3 loop reads CASSLGQIYNSPLHF. The CDR3 nucleotides are TGTGCCAGCAGCTTAGGACAGATCTATAATTCACCCCTCCACTTT.

With respect to this clone: One end of the junction is discordant with germline, which a read error may explain. The V gene is TRBV24-1, the J gene TRBJ2-7; TRBD1 matches at 9 bases. The germline CDR1 and CDR2 sequences are KGHDR and SFDVKD. The CDR3 totals 13 residues. The chain's CDR3 is CATSDNQGQGSLF. CDR3 coding DNA: TGTGCCACCAGTGATAACCAGGGACAGGGTTCCCTCTTC.

V gene TRBV28 combines with J gene TRBJ1-1; D is ambiguous. V dropped 3 bases and J dropped 7 bases, with 24 bases sitting between them. Per germline, CDR1 MDHEN and CDR2 SYDVKM. This CDR3 has 17 residues. The CDR3 DNA follows: TGTGCCAGCAGTTTTAGAGAGACTGGCAGCAAATACTTTGAAGCTTTCTTT. Protein product: CASSFRETGSKYFEAFF.

The chain recombines TRBV25-1 with TRBJ2-5, with TRBD1 as a possible D gene (5 bases). The CDR3 has 12 amino acids. Germline V lookup: CDR1 MGHDK, CDR2 SYGVNS. V shed 5 bases and J shed 3 bases, with 7 bases lying between them. This chain's CDR3 is CASSQGKETQYF. The CDR3 DNA follows: TGTGCCAGCAGTCAGGGTAAAGAGACCCAGTACTTC.

V usage is TRBV7-9 and J usage is TRBJ1-6; unclear D gene. V lost 5 bases to trimming and J lost 0 bases, with 20 bases between them. CDR3 size: 19 residues. Germline CDR1 SEHNR, CDR2 FQNEAQ (reference sequence). Written as DNA, the CDR3 is TGTGCCAGCAGCGGTAGCGGGGTTCAGTCAAGCTCCTATAATTCACCCCTCCACTTT. It specifies CASSGSGVQSSSYNSPLHF.

The sample holds one count of this clone. The V gene is TRBV28, the J gene TRBJ1-3; 7 bases fit TRBD1. Germline CDR1 reads MDHEN; CDR2 reads SYDVKM. The CDR3 loop spans 13 amino acids. After removal of 4 bases from V and 8 bases from J, the junction contained 5 bases not matched to a gene. In nucleotides, the CDR3 is TGTGCCAGCAGTTCGGGACAGCGAGACACCATATATTTT. It specifies CASSSGQRDTIYF.

The CDR3 protein is CASSGSFGAQHF. CDR3 bases: TGTGCCAGCAGTGGGAGCTTTGGGGCCCAGCATTTT. The chain couples TRBV12-3 or TRBV12-4 to TRBJ1-5; D is ambiguous. The germline V and J ends were trimmed by 5 bases and 11 bases, with 13 bases remaining between them. The CDR3 runs to 12 residues.

This clone appeared once. This chain joins TRBV2 and TRBJ1-6; 8 positions agree with TRBD1. The CDR3 runs to 15 residues. V trimming: 6 bases; J trimming: 9 bases; junction bases outside the gene matches: 10. Germline values: CDR1 SNHLY, CDR2 FYNNEI. CDR3 protein: CASSRGQGISSPLHF. In DNA form, the CDR3 reads TGTGCCAGCAGCCGTGGACAGGGCATTAGTTCACCCCTCCACTTT.